This TCR gamma chain appears in the sequencing data of a study of γδ T cells in repeated Plasmodium falciparum infection. On the study more broadly: Donors were malaria-exposed Malian children or age- and gender-matched Australian children. Four controlled malaria infections with P. falciparum NF54 spanned roughly 590 days. Study-wide results and limits: Donors in Mali lived in a small rural village, largely one ethnic group.

This clone was counted at least ten times. The target antigen is unknown. The TCRdb protein, from a much larger clone, departs from this DNA's translation at residue 15, likely by read error; the protein shown derives from the DNA. From germline, CDR1 is GITISATS and CDR2 ISYDGTV (reference sequence). This CDR3 has 17 residues. Vgamma9/Vdelta2+ and Vdelta2-negative gammadelta T cells were flow-sorted from PBMC for bulk sequencing. TCRdb called clones anew from the multiplex PCR reads with CATT. This sample carries approximately 28,000 gamma-chain clones, around 3% of them seen once, and the ten largest clones take roughly 30%.

The V segment is TRGV9, and no J call was made. The receptor was isolated from a pool of human donors (malaria-infected and uninfected, not separated). Material: gamma-delta T cells from blood. The CDR3 region is CALWEFLKELGKKIMVF. The CDR3 DNA is TGTGCCTTGTGGGAATTCTTGAAAGAGTTGGGCAAAAAAATCATGGTATTT.